The rows below give T cell receptor beta chains drawn from one sample of a study of cytomegalovirus exposure and HLA in healthy donors. Using immunoSEQ multiplex PCR, the repertoire was profiled, and TCRdb retains in-frame clones only, with some absent. The data contain approximately 150,000 clones, 75% to 85% of them singletons. Sequencing was performed on PBMCs. All receptors come from a woman aged 45-59 years in good health and CMV-seropositive. Each CDR3 is given without its conserved first and last residue.

j_call | v_call | cdr3_aa
TRBJ2-1 | TRBV10-3 | AISGTSGGGSSYNEQF
TRBJ1-2 | TRBV7-2 | ASTRGSNYGYT
TRBJ1-4 | TRBV6-1 | ASSATGRTNEKLF
TRBJ1-2 | TRBV9 | ASSVGGGSYGYT
TRBJ1-5 | TRBV2 | ASSDSRAGYQPQH
TRBJ1-1 | TRBV5-4 | ASMGGTEAF
TRBJ2-7 | TRBV11-2 | ASSLGTRIYEQY
TRBJ2-3 | TRBV7-9 | ASSILSGGRDTQY
TRBJ2-2 | TRBV4-2 | ASSQEGLAGRRGTGELF
TRBJ1-4 | TRBV5-8 | ASSSAGTGKEKLF
TRBJ1-2 | TRBV5-4 | ASSLPDRANYGYT
TRBJ2-7 | TRBV19 | ASSSGQFSYEQY